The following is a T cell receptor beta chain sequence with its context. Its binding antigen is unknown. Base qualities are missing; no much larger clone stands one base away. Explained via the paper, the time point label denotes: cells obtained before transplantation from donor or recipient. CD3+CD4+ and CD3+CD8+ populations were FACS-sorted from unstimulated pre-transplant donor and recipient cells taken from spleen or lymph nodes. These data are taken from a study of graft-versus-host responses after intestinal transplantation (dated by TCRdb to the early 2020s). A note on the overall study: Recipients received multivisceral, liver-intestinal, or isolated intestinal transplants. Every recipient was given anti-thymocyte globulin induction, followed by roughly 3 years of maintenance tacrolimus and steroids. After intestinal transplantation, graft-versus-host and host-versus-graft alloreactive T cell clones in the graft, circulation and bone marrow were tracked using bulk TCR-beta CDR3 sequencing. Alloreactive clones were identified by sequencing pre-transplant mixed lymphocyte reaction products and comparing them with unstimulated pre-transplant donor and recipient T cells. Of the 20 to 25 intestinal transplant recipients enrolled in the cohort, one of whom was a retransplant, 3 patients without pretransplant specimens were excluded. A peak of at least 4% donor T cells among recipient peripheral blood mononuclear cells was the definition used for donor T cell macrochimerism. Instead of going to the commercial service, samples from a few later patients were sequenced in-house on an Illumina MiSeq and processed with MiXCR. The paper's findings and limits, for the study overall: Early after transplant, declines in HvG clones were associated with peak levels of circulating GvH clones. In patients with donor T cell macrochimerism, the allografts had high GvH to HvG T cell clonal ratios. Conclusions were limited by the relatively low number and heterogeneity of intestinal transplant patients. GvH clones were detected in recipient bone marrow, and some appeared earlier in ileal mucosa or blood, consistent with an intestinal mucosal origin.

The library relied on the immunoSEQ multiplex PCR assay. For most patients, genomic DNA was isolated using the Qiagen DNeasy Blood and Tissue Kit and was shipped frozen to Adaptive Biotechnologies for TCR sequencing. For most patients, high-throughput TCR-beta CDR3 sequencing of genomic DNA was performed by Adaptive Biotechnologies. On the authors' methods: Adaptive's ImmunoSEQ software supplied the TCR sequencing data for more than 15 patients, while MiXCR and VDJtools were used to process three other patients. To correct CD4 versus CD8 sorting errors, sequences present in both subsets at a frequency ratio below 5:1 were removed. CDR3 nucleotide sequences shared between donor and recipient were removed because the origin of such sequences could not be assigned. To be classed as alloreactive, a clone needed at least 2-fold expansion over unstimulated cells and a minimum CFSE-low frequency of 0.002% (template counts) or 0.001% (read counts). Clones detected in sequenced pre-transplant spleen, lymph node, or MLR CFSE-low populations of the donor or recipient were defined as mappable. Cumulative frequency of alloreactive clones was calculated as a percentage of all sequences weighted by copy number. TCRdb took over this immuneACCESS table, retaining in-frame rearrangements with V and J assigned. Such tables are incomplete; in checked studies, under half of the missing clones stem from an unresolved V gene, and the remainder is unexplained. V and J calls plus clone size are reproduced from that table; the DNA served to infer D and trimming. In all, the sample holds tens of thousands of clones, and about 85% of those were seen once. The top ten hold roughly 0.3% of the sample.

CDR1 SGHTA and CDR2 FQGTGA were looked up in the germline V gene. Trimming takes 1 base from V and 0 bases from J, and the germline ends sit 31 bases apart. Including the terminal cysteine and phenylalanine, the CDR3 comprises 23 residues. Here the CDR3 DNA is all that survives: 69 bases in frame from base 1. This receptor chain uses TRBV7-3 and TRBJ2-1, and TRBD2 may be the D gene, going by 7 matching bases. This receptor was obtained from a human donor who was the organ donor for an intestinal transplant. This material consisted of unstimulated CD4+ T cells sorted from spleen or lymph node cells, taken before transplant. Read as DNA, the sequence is TGTGCCAGCAGCTTAATCGCTGTCGGGGGGACATTCACCATACAGAGCTCCTACAATGAGCAGTTCTTC. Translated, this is CASSLIAVGGTFTIQSSYNEQFF.